Listed here is a single T cell receptor (beta chain). The antigen this receptor binds is unknown. There are no base qualities to consult, and no much larger clone falls within one base. The library was built by means of 5' RACE. The data were produced on an Illumina HiSeq 2000. Template switching added a universal primer binding site, and the final cDNA carried a unique molecular identifier that allowed TCR cDNA molecules to be counted accurately. Specific primers in the conserved constant-segment region were used to synthesize first-strand cDNA for TCR alpha and beta chains. To control for contamination, every cDNA library carried two barcodes: a SMART-Mk sample barcode plus Illumina barcodes. TruSeq adapter sequences and Illumina sample barcodes were added in two successive PCR steps. The Illumina HiSeq platform was used with custom primers to sequence TCR alpha and beta cDNA libraries. The paper's processing steps were these. MiGEC processed the raw reads to extract unique molecular identifiers, while MiXCR was used to determine the CDR3 positions. For each individual, recombination models were inferred using an EM algorithm with the repgenHMM and IGoR tools. The tcR package in R was used for shared clonotype analysis, with sharing normalized by the product of cloneset sizes. To study raw recombination without the effects of thymic and clonal selection, out-of-frame nonproductive sequences were analyzed. TCRdb applied fastp at Q25 and MiXCR to the public reads, then kept only in-frame beta chains. Under each unique CDR3 protein, matching rows form one entry showing the most common genes and DNA. The V and J calls were not made by the authors but by TCRdb's processing. This sample holds 450,000 or so distinct CDR3 sequences; roughly an eighth were observed only once. The ten largest clones take up about 0.94% of the sample.

This sample is part of a study of identical twins (dated by TCRdb to the mid-2010s). Background on the whole study: To test whether fetal clonotypes persist, this study deep-sequenced TCR alpha and beta repertoires from monozygotic twins, from unrelated adults of various ages, and from cord blood. To rule out contamination, the twin experiments were replicated at different times with different library preparation protocols.

CDR1 is given as SEHNR and CDR2 as FQNEAQ, both from the germline V gene (reference sequence). Deletion took 4 bases off V and 2 bases off J, with a span of 9 bases between the germline ends. From its cysteine to its phenylalanine, the CDR3 spans 13 amino acids. The DNA shown is the 39-base CDR3, in frame from base 1. Every donor was a healthy Caucasian. The twin cohort consisted of three pairs of female monozygotic twins, all aged 18 to 29 years. Positive isolation kits from Invitrogen were used to isolate the CD4+ and CD8+ T cell populations. Study-wide findings and limitations: Fewer insertions were carried by abundant cord blood beta clonotypes, a similar but weaker trend appeared in young adult naive repertoires, and no such trend appeared in memory repertoires. Out-of-frame TCR alpha sharing in monozygotic twins was systematically underestimated by recombination models, whereas sharing between unrelated individuals was in agreement with the recombination models. Invariant T cells such as MAIT and iNKT could partly confound zero-insertion analyses, although diverse VJ usage argued against such confounding for most clonotypes. Compared with coincidental sharing between unrelated individuals, out-of-frame TCR alpha sequences shared between twins showed an excess of sequences with low generation probability. Excess twin sharing in beta out-of-frame sequences was weaker because fewer shared sequences lowered the signal-to-noise ratio. Because the same donors could not be followed over many years, conclusions were based on cross-sectional statistical analysis.

This same sample was also part of a study on yellow fever vaccine responses in identical twins. Drawing on the second study: According to the authors, the vaccine-induced T cell response in identical twins seemed to be partly convergent and partly specific to each individual. In the study, vaccine-responding T cell clones were precisely tracked in identical twins.

Sequencing was carried out using CD4+ T cells sorted from blood. The source is a woman aged 18-30 years in good health. The V gene is TRBV7-9 and the J gene is TRBJ2-7; TRBD2 is a possible D gene, resting on 6 matching bases. The DNA is TGTGCCAGCAGCTCGCCGGGGGCCTACGAGCAGTACTTC. This sequence encodes CASSSPGAYEQYF.